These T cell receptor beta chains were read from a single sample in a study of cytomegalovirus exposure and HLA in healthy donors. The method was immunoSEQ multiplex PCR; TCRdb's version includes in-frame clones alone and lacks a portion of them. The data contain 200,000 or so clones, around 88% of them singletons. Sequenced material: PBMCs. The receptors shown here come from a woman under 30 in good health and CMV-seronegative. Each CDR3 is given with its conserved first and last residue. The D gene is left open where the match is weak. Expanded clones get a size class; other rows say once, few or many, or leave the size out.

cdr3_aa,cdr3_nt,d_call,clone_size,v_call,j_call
CASSHTTQGGEQYF,TGTGCCAGCAGCCACACAACCCAGGGTGGCGAGCAGTACTTC,.,.,TRBV5-4,TRBJ2-7
CASSIELQGLFYNEQFF,TGTGCCAGTAGTATAGAACTACAGGGGCTATTCTACAATGAGCAGTTCTTC,TRBD1,.,TRBV19,TRBJ2-1
CASSGQGVEQYF,TGCGCCAGCAGTGGACAGGGGGTTGAGCAGTACTTC,TRBD1,few,TRBV10-2,TRBJ2-7
CASSSTGQGQETQYF,TGCGCCAGCAGCTCAACCGGACAGGGACAAGAGACCCAGTACTTC,TRBD1,.,TRBV5-1,TRBJ2-5
CASSVLAVAGELFF,TGTGCCAGCAGTGTTTTAGCAGTGGCCGGGGAGCTGTTTTTT,.,.,TRBV2,TRBJ2-2
CASSYYRGNQPQHF,TGTGCCAGCAGTTACTACAGGGGCAATCAGCCCCAGCATTTT,.,.,TRBV28,TRBJ1-5
CASVGLAANNEQFF,TGTGCCAGTGTGGGACTAGCGGCAAACAATGAGCAGTTCTTC,TRBD2,.,TRBV2,TRBJ2-1
CASSLGTTTDTQYF,TGTGCCAGCAGCTTAGGGACAACCACAGATACGCAGTATTTT,.,.,TRBV7-3,TRBJ2-3
CASSPRLAGGLDEQFF,TGCGCCAGCAGCCCCCGACTAGCGGGAGGGCTAGATGAGCAGTTCTTC,TRBD2,.,TRBV5-1,TRBJ2-1
CSARDSYGYTF,TGCAGCGCCCGGGACAGCTATGGCTACACCTTC,TRBD1,few,TRBV29-1,TRBJ1-2
CSVVQGGETQYF,TGCAGCGTGGTCCAGGGGGGAGAGACCCAGTACTTC,.,.,TRBV29-1,TRBJ2-5
CASRFRDRDTDTQYF,TGCGCCAGCAGATTCCGGGACAGGGACACAGATACGCAGTATTTT,TRBD1,once,TRBV5-1,TRBJ2-3
CATSERETDTQYF,TGTGCCACCTCGGAGCGGGAAACAGATACGCAGTATTTT,TRBD2,.,TRBV10-3,TRBJ2-3
CAWSVLGGPYQTSETYEQYF,TGTGCCTGGAGTGTACTGGGCGGGCCCTACCAGACTAGCGAAACCTACGAGCAGTACTTC,TRBD2,.,TRBV30,TRBJ2-7
CASSSKGFRDRGNEQYF,TGTGCCAGCAGTTCAAAGGGATTCCGGGACAGGGGTAACGAGCAGTACTTC,TRBD1,.,TRBV2,TRBJ2-7
CASEKWGEPRFETQYF,TGTGCCAGCGAAAAATGGGGGGAGCCTCGGTTTGAGACCCAGTACTTC,.,.,TRBV13,TRBJ2-5
CASRPARTGPPETQYF,TGTGCCAGCAGACCCGCCCGGACAGGACCCCCAGAGACCCAGTACTTC,TRBD1,.,TRBV28,TRBJ2-5
CASSQLVRWREYNEQFF,TGCGCCAGCAGTCAATTAGTTCGGTGGCGGGAATACAATGAGCAGTTCTTC,.,.,TRBV23-1,TRBJ2-1
CASSVVSQGARNEQFF,TGTGCCAGCAGCGTAGTTTCTCAGGGGGCGCGCAATGAGCAGTTCTTC,TRBD1,once,TRBV9,TRBJ2-1
CASSRTKAFF,TGTGCCAGCAGCCGGACAAAAGCTTTCTTT,.,.,TRBV6-6,TRBJ1-1
CASSSLAGSYNEQFF,TGCGCCAGCAGCTCGCTAGCGGGCTCCTACAATGAGCAGTTCTTC,TRBD2,.,TRBV5-1,TRBJ2-1
CAISVSGSGANVLTF,TGTGCCATCAGTGTTTCAGGCTCTGGGGCCAACGTCCTGACTTTC,.,.,TRBV10-3,TRBJ2-6
CSVRPNSYEQYF,TGCAGCGTCAGGCCTAACTCCTACGAGCAGTACTTC,.,.,TRBV29-1,TRBJ2-7
CASSIREDNEQFF,TGTGCCAGTAGTATTAGGGAGGACAATGAGCAGTTCTTC,.,.,TRBV19,TRBJ2-1
CASSQAQGHQGYTF,TGCGCCAGCAGCCAAGCTCAGGGGCATCAAGGCTACACCTTC,.,few,TRBV4-1,TRBJ1-2
CASSRQPSGSSTDTQYF,TGCGCCAGCAGCCGACAGCCTAGCGGGTCTAGCACAGATACGCAGTATTTT,TRBD2,.,TRBV4-1,TRBJ2-3
CASSQPYRGTEAFF,TGTGCCAGCAGCCAACCCTACAGGGGGACTGAAGCTTTCTTT,TRBD1,.,TRBV14,TRBJ1-1
CASSQDSGEGFYEQYF,TGTGCCAGCAGCCAAGATTCGGGGGAGGGTTTTTACGAGCAGTACTTC,TRBD2,.,TRBV4-2,TRBJ2-7
CASSLGAGGRTDTQYF,TGTGCCAGCAGCTTGGGAGCGGGAGGGCGCACAGATACGCAGTATTTT,TRBD2,.,TRBV5-4,TRBJ2-3
CASSPGMGSYNEQFF,TGTGCCAGCAGTCCCGGGATGGGGTCCTACAATGAGCAGTTCTTC,.,.,TRBV28,TRBJ2-1
CASNRDSYYGYTF,TGTGCCAGCAATCGGGACTCTTACTATGGCTACACCTTC,.,.,TRBV9,TRBJ1-2
CASSILGVEVGPKETQYF,TGTGCCAGCTCCATACTAGGTGTGGAAGTCGGACCCAAAGAGACCCAGTACTTC,.,.,TRBV18,TRBJ2-5
CASSQEPLPTINYGYTF,TGTGCCAGCAGCCAAGAACCTCTCCCCACAATCAACTATGGCTACACCTTC,.,.,TRBV14,TRBJ1-2
CATSIGRGRTGELFF,TGTGCCACCAGCATAGGAAGGGGCCGCACCGGGGAGCTGTTTTTT,.,.,TRBV15,TRBJ2-2
CASRAEYEQFF,TGTGCCAGCAGAGCCGAGTATGAGCAGTTCTTC,.,.,TRBV27,TRBJ2-1
CAWRTGGRNTIYF,TGTGCCTGGCGGACCGGGGGAAGAAACACCATATATTTT,.,.,TRBV30,TRBJ1-3
CASSKLLSGWRGELFF,TGTGCCAGCAGTAAATTGCTATCCGGGTGGCGCGGGGAGCTGTTTTTT,.,once,TRBV27,TRBJ2-2
CASSPLAGGLQETQYF,TGTGCCAGCAGTCCGCTAGCGGGAGGACTTCAAGAGACCCAGTACTTC,TRBD2,.,TRBV27,TRBJ2-5
CASSPGSRDSNQPQHF,TGTGCCAGCAGCCCCGGGTCGCGGGATAGCAATCAGCCCCAGCATTTT,.,.,TRBV25-1,TRBJ1-5
CASSTRRGDTRLNYGYTF,TGTGCCAGCAGCACGCGACGAGGGGACACACGTTTAAACTATGGCTACACCTTC,.,few,TRBV5-6,TRBJ1-2
CASSGQGTETQYF,TGCGCCAGCAGTGGACAGGGGACGGAGACCCAGTACTTC,TRBD1,once,TRBV10-2,TRBJ2-5
CASSYGTGYTDTQYF,TGTGCCAGCAGTTACGGGACAGGGTATACAGATACGCAGTATTTT,TRBD1,once,TRBV6-5,TRBJ2-3